These T cell receptor beta chains were read from a single sample in a study of CD8 T cells in Susac syndrome. TCRdb reprocessed the immunoSEQ multiplex PCR reads via MiXCR and lists one record per CDR3 protein. The sample records just under 150,000 distinct CDR3 sequences, 94% being singletons. The sample was CD4+ T cells from PBMCs. The receptors stem from a human donor in good health. The CDR3 runs from the conserved cysteine through the conserved F or W. D genes are given only for firm matches. Some rows mark clone size as missing; the rest say once, few, many or name a class of expanded clone.

J,size,D,V,DNA,CDR3
TRBJ1-2,-,-,TRBV7-9,TGTGCCAGCAGCGCCTCCCTCCAACTATCCAACCACTATGGCTACACCTTC,CASSASLQLSNHYGYTF
TRBJ2-7,-,-,TRBV27,TGTGCCAGCAGGGGCCATGGCTACGAGCAGTACTTC,CASRGHGYEQYF
TRBJ2-3,-,-,TRBV12-5,TGTGCTAGTAGAGCGAGCGGCACAGATACGCAGTATTTT,CASRASGTDTQYF
TRBJ2-7,once,-,TRBV9,TGTGCCAGCAGCGCCCGACTGACTAGCTACGAGCAGTACTTC,CASSARLTSYEQYF
TRBJ1-1,-,-,TRBV29-1,TGCAGCGCAGGGATTACTGAAGCTTTCTTT,CSAGITEAFF
TRBJ1-3,-,-,TRBV7-9,TGTGCCAGCAGCCCGACGGCGGGTTATGGAAACACCATATATTTT,CASSPTAGYGNTIYF
TRBJ2-7,-,-,TRBV7-2,TGTGCCAGCAGGCTGACAGACCACTACGAGCAGTACTTC,CASRLTDHYEQYF
TRBJ2-1,-,-,TRBV7-9,TGTGCCAGCAGCTCGCAGGGGGGCTTTACCAATGAGCAGTTCTTC,CASSSQGGFTNEQFF
TRBJ2-7,-,TRBD2,TRBV20-1,TGCAGTGCTAGAGATCTTGGGACTAGTCCCTACGAGCAGTACTTC,CSARDLGTSPYEQYF
TRBJ2-1,-,TRBD2,TRBV7-8,TGTGCCAGCAGCTTACTAGCGGGAGGGGACGAGTTCTTC,CASSLLAGGDEFF
TRBJ2-7,-,-,TRBV7-3,TGTGCCAGCAGCTCGCCAGGGTCCCACGAGCAGTACTTC,CASSSPGSHEQYF